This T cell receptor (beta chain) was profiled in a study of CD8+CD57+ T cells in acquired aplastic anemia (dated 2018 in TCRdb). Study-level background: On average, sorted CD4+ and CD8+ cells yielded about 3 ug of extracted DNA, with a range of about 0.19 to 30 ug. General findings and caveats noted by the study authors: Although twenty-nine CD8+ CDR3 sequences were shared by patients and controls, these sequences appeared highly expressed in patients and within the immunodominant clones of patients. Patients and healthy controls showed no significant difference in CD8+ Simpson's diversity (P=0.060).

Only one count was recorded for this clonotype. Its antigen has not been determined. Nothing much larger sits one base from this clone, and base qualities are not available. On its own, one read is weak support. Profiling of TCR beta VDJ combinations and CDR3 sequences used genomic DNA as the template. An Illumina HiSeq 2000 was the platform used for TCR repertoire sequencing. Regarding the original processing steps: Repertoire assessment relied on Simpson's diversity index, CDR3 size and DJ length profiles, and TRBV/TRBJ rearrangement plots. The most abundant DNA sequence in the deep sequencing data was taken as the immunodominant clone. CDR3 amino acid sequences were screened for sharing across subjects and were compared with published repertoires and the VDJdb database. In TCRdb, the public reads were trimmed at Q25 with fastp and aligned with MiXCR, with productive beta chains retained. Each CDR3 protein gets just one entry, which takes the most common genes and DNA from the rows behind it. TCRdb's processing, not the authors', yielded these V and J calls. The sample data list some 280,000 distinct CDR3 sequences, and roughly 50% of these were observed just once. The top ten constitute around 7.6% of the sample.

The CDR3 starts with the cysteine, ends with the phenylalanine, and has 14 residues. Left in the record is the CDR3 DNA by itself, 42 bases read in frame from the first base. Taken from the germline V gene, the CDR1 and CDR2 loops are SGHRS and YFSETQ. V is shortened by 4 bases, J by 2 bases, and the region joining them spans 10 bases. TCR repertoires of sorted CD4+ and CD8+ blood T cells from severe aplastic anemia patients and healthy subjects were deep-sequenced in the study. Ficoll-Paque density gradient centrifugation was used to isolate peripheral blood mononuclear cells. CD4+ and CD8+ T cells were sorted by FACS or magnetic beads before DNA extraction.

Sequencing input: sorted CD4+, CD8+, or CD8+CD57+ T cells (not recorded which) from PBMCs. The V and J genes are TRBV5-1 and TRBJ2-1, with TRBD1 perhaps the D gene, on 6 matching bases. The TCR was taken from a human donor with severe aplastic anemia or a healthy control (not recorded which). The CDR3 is CASSDQGTYNEQFF. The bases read TGCGCCAGCAGCGATCAGGGGACCTACAATGAGCAGTTCTTC.